Each of the 23 T cell receptor beta chains below was sequenced from the same sample in a study of cytomegalovirus exposure and HLA in healthy donors. Profiled with immunoSEQ multiplex PCR; TCRdb holds only in-frame clones, not every one. The sample holds 120,000 or so clones; about 88% are singletons and the top ten take about 1%. Material: PBMCs. The receptor source for this set is a woman aged 18-29 years in good health and CMV-seronegative.

The rearrangement uses TRBV5-1 and TRBJ2-2, with 8 positions matching TRBD1. From germline, CDR1 is SGHRS and CDR2 YFSETQ. V dropped 5 bases and J dropped 5; count of bases not matched to a gene: 8. This CDR3 is built from 15 residues. CDR3 protein: CASRPGQGFTGELFF. In DNA form, the CDR3 reads TGCGCCAGCAGACCCGGACAGGGTTTTACCGGGGAGCTGTTTTTT.

The chain has TRBV4-1 and TRBJ1-6; 7 positions agree with TRBD1. The CDR3 is made up of 18 amino acids. The J segment lost 0 bases and the V segment lost 3 bases, leaving 8 bases of the junction unmatched. Germline lookup yields CDR1 MGHRA and CDR2 YSYEKL. The DNA for the CDR3 is TGCGCCAGCAGCCATCCGGACAGGCAGAGCTCCTATAATTCACCCCTCCACTTT. It is translated as CASSHPDRQSSYNSPLHF.

The genes are TRBV27 and TRBJ1-1, with TRBD1 matching 7 bases. The CDR3 loop spans 15 amino acids. Germline CDR1 MNHEY, CDR2 SMNVEV (reference sequence). V dropped 4 bases and J dropped 1; count of bases not matched to a gene: 6. CDR3 sequence: CASSSPGTANTEAFF. In DNA form, the CDR3 reads TGTGCCAGCAGTTCGCCAGGGACAGCGAACACTGAAGCTTTCTTT.

This chain uses TRBV21-1 with TRBJ2-7; TRBD1, the table's D call, was not compared with the DNA. TRBV21-1 counts as a pseudogene. The CDR3 has 14 amino acids. The CDR3 DNA sequence: TGTGCCAGATCTCGGAACGGACAGGGGCACGAGCAGTACGTC. Translated, it gives CARSRNGQGHEQYV.

The V call is TRBV6-5, the J call TRBJ1-5, with D uncertain. The length of the CDR3 is 13 residues. V lost 3 bases and J lost 9, with 12 bases in between. Per the germline V gene, CDR1 is MNHEY and CDR2 is SVGAGI. The CDR3 loop reads CASSYSSGGPQHF. Written as DNA, the CDR3 is TGTGCCAGCAGTTATAGCAGCGGCGGGCCCCAGCATTTT.

The rearrangement joins TRBV11-2 to TRBJ2-2; weak D call: TRBD1 (6 bases). The germline V gene encodes CDR1 SGHAT and CDR2 FQNNGV. The CDR3 extends over 16 amino acids. V lost 2 bases and J 2 bases, leaving 12 bases between the germline ends. CDR3 protein: CASSLSQGFNTGELFF. CDR3 DNA: TGTGCCAGCAGCTTATCCCAGGGGTTCAACACCGGGGAGCTGTTTTTT.

V and J are TRBV30 and TRBJ1-1; no firm D call. Germline CDR1 reads GTSNPN; CDR2 reads SVGIG (reference sequence). V shed 0 bases and J shed 8 bases, with 10 bases lying between them. The CDR3 consists of 12 residues. The CDR3: CAWSVTDGEAFF. In nucleotides, the CDR3 is TGTGCCTGGAGTGTAACAGACGGAGAAGCTTTCTTT. The full variable domain, completed using reference TRBV30 and TRBJ1-1, is SQTIHQWPATLVQPVGSPLSLECTVEGTSNPNLYWYRQAAGRGLQLLFYSVGIGQISSEVPQNLSASRPQDRQFILSSKKLLLSDSGFYLCAWSVTDGEAFFGQGTRLTVV.

As for this clone: A junction boundary mismatches the germline segment, possibly from a read error. V gene TRBV6-1 combines with J gene TRBJ1-5, with D possibly TRBD1 on 5 matching bases. CDR3 length equals 15 residues. Germline lookup yields CDR1 MNHNS and CDR2 SASEGT. The CDR3 protein is CASSDSGTSNRPQHF. The CDR3 DNA is TGTGCCAGCAGTGACTCGGGGACTAGCAATCGGCCCCAGCATTTT.

This sequence joins TRBV4-3 and TRBJ1-4; unclear D gene. Germline V lookup: CDR1 LGHNA, CDR2 YSLEER. The CDR3 spans 15 residues. Trimming shortened V by 0 bases and J by 11 bases, and 16 bases separated the two germline ends. Here the CDR3 reads CASSQDTTGREKLFF. The DNA for the CDR3 is TGCGCCAGCAGCCAAGATACGACGGGGAGGGAGAAACTGTTTTTT.

The chain combines TRBV5-1 with TRBJ2-3; 7 bases align to TRBD2. This CDR3 comprises 16 residues. V dropped 4 bases and J dropped 2; count of bases not matched to a gene: 10. Per the germline V gene, CDR1 is SGHRS and CDR2 is YFSETQ. The CDR3, as DNA: TGCGCCAGCAGCAAGAGGCAGGCGGGAGCCACAGATACGCAGTATTTT. Its protein product is CASSKRQAGATDTQYF.

This chain uses TRBV28 with TRBJ2-2; D is ambiguous. The CDR3 sequence is 12 residues long. Looked up from germline, CDR1 is MDHEN and CDR2 is SYDVKM. The V end was cut by 3 bases, the J end by 6 bases, with 5 bases between. The CDR3 nucleotides read TGTGCCAGCAGTTTTCAGTCCGGGGAGCTGTTTTTT. Protein product: CASSFQSGELFF.

The rearrangement uses TRBV6-4 and TRBJ2-3; 12 bases align to TRBD2. Germline trimming cut 5 bases from V and 4 bases from J; bases unmatched to any gene: 7. This CDR3 is 16 amino acids long. Germline V lookup: CDR1 MRHNA, CDR2 SNTAGT. Here the CDR3 DNA reads TGTGCCAGCAGTCCTCTCCTAGCGGGGGGGTCAGATACGCAGTATTTT. Translated: CASSPLLAGGSDTQYF.

The gene calls are TRBV5-5 and TRBJ1-6; D ambiguous. V dropped 4 bases and J dropped 6 bases, with 8 bases sitting between them. CDR1 is SGHKS, CDR2 YYEKEE, per germline (reference sequence). The CDR3 is 13 residues long. Here the CDR3 reads CASSQLINSPLHF. The CDR3 DNA reads as TGTGCCAGCAGCCAGTTAATTAATTCACCCCTCCACTTT.

The chain couples TRBV7-8 to TRBJ2-7, with 11 nucleotides matching TRBD2. The CDR3 contains 16 residues. V was clipped by 5 bases and J by 5 bases; unmatched bases: 11. Per the germline V gene, CDR1 is SGHVS and CDR2 is FQNEAQ. As DNA, the CDR3 is TGTGCCAGCAGCGGCGCCGGGACTAGCGGCGGCCACGAGCAGTACTTC. Translation: CASSGAGTSGGHEQYF.

The chain links TRBV28 to TRBJ1-1; 8 bases line up with TRBD1. The CDR3 runs 15 residues. The V and J ends lost 2 bases and 1 base, in that order; junction bases with no gene match: 3. Germline V gives CDR1 MDHEN, CDR2 SYDVKM. This CDR3 is CASSLRTGGNTEAFF. For the CDR3, the DNA is TGTGCCAGCAGTTTACGAACAGGGGGGAACACTGAAGCTTTCTTT.

This chain links TRBV5-1 with TRBJ2-1; perhaps TRBD1 as D (5 bases). The CDR3 runs to 15 residues. CDR1 and CDR2 (germline): SGHRS, YFSETQ. Trimming shortened V by 1 base and J by 7 bases, and 15 bases separated the two germline ends. In DNA, the CDR3 is TGCGCCAGCAGCTTGTGGCAGGGTCTGGGTAATGAGCAGTTCTTC. It translates to CASSLWQGLGNEQFF. Using reference TRBV5-1 and TRBJ2-1 for the parts outside the CDR3, the full variable domain is KAGVTQTPRYLIKTRGQQVTLSCSPISGHRSVSWYQQTPGQGLQFLFEYFSETQRNKGNFPGRFSGRQFSNSRSEMNVSTLELGDSALYLCASSLWQGLGNEQFFGPGTRLTVL.

This clone has a single count. V and J are TRBV6-4 and TRBJ2-3, with 8 bases identical to TRBD2. CDR1 is MRHNA and CDR2 is SNTAGT in the germline V gene. Trimming removed 2 bases from V and 0 bases from J; junction bases left unmatched: 4. This CDR3 contains 16 residues. The CDR3: CASSDQAGASTDTQYF. The CDR3 DNA sequence: TGTGCCAGCAGTGACCAAGCGGGGGCTAGCACAGATACGCAGTATTTT.

The chain is built from TRBV7-8 and TRBJ2-1; a possible D gene is TRBD2 (5 bases). Germline CDR1 and CDR2: SGHVS and FQNEAQ. The CDR3 is 15 amino acids. Trimming cost V 5 bases and J 0 bases, with 11 bases left between them. The CDR3 DNA sequence: TGTGCCAGCAGCCTACTGGGGAGCTCCTACAATGAGCAGTTCTTC. It encodes CASSLLGSSYNEQFF.

V and J are TRBV27 and TRBJ2-1; D is perhaps TRBD2 (6 bases). The CDR3 consists of 12 residues. V dropped 6 bases and J dropped 6 bases, with 9 bases sitting between them. Germline assignment: CDR1 MNHEY and CDR2 SMNVEV (reference sequence). The CDR3 loop is CASREGRNEQFF. For the CDR3, the DNA is TGTGCCAGCAGGGAGGGCCGCAATGAGCAGTTCTTC.

The chain carries TRBV29-1 and TRBJ1-1; D is unclear. V was shortened by 4 bases and J by 1 base, with 10 bases between the two germline ends. The germline V gene encodes CDR1 SQVTM and CDR2 ANQGSEA. This CDR3 comprises 13 residues. As DNA, the CDR3 is TGCAGCGTTGCATCCACACAGAACACTGAAGCTTTCTTT. This codes for CSVASTQNTEAFF. Using reference TRBV29-1 and TRBJ1-1 for the parts outside the CDR3, the full variable domain is SAVISQKPSRDICQRGTSLTIQCQVDSQVTMMFWYRQQPGQSLTLIATANQGSEATYESGFVIDKFPISRPNLTFSTLTVSNMSPEDSSIYLCSVASTQNTEAFFGQGTRLTVV.

This clone showed up just once. The chain carries TRBV14 and TRBJ2-1; tentative D call: TRBD1 (5 bases). V lost 3 bases and J 7 bases, leaving 16 bases between the germline ends. Germline values: CDR1 SGHDN, CDR2 FVKESK. CDR3 length equals 15 residues. In DNA, the CDR3 is TGTGCCAGCAGCCACATACCAGGGATCCGGAATGAGCAGTTCTTC. It yields the protein CASSHIPGIRNEQFF.

The V and J genes are TRBV29-1 and TRBJ2-1; 8 bases line up with TRBD2. Germline V lookup: CDR1 SQVTM, CDR2 ANQGSEA. CDR3 length: 12 amino acids. CDR3 region: CGGLADYNEQFF. CDR3 coding DNA: TGCGGAGGACTAGCCGATTACAATGAGCAGTTCTTC.

The rearrangement uses TRBV6-5 and TRBJ2-3; maybe TRBD1 (6 bases). V shed 2 bases and J shed 7 bases, with 19 bases lying between them. From germline, CDR1 is MNHEY and CDR2 SVGAGI. The CDR3 is 16 amino acids. The CDR3 spells CASSYTRPKQGYTQYF. The CDR3 DNA reads TGTGCCAGCAGTTACACGAGACCAAAACAGGGATATACGCAGTATTTT.